This TCR beta chain originates from a study of CD8 T cells in ankylosing spondylitis. Study results and caveats: Among TCR beta sequences, a motif of under 10 highly homologous variants appeared characteristic of ankylosing spondylitis blood.

This clonotype was observed at least ten times. Its antigen is as yet unknown. The CDR3 is 13 amino acids. In germline, CDR1 is MNHNS, CDR2 SASEGT. Trimming removed 8 bases at V and 0 bases at J, with 8 bases between. Each CDR3 protein is one row after TCRdb ran MiXCR on the 5' RACE reads. The table lists 150,000 or so distinct CDR3 sequences, 9.8% of them singletons. This receptor was identified in a female donor with ankylosing spondylitis or in good health (not recorded which). Sequencing input: blood, either unsorted or a sorted T cell fraction (not recorded which). The genes are TRBV6-1 and TRBJ1-3, with D possibly being TRBD1 (6 bases). CDR3 sequence: CASGQLSGNTIYF. CDR3 DNA sequence: TGTGCCAGCGGACAGCTCTCTGGAAACACCATATATTTT.